A selection of T cell receptor beta chains follows, all from one sample in a study of T cells after yellow fever vaccination. A single record per CDR3 protein comes from TCRdb applying MiXCR to the 5' RACE reads. Of 95,000 to 150,000 distinct CDR3 sequences listed, approximately 14% are singletons. This specimen was CD8+ T cells sorted from PBMCs, taken 5 days after the yellow fever booster vaccination. The receptors were sampled from a man aged 18 to 29 who received the YFV17D yellow fever vaccine. The CDR3 runs from the conserved cysteine through the conserved F or W. The D gene is left open where the match is weak. Clone size, where shown, is once, few, many, or a class for clones that have expanded.

d_call j_call clone_size v_call cdr3_nt cdr3_aa
. TRBJ1-1 . TRBV29-1 TGCAGCGTTGAGGGGGCCGCAGGACGAGTGAACACTGAAGCTTTCTTT CSVEGAAGRVNTEAFF
. TRBJ2-1 few TRBV12-5 TGTGCTAGTGGTTTGACCCCTAACAATGAGCAGTTCTTC CASGLTPNNEQFF
. TRBJ2-7 . TRBV12-3/TRBV12-4 TGTGCCAGCAGCCGGGGCCCAAGGCAGTACTTC CASSRGPRQYF
TRBD2 TRBJ2-3 few TRBV29-1 TGCAGCGTTGACGGGGGGGTCCCCACAGATACGCAGTATTTT CSVDGGVPTDTQYF
TRBD1 TRBJ1-6 few TRBV7-9 TGTGCCAGCAGCTTATGGAACAGGGGTGATTCACCCCTCCACTTT CASSLWNRGDSPLHF
TRBD2 TRBJ2-1 . TRBV13 TGTGCCAGCATTCCGCTAGCGGGGGAAAAAGGGTACAATGAGCAGTTCTTC CASIPLAGEKGYNEQFF
. TRBJ2-7 few TRBV11-2 TGTGCCAGCAGCTTAGGCCAGGGTGGGTTCGAGCAGTACTTC CASSLGQGGFEQYF
TRBD1 TRBJ1-1 few TRBV20-1 TGCAGTGCTAGAGATCTAAGGACAGGGGGACTTAGGACAACTGAAGCTTTCTTT CSARDLRTGGLRTTEAFF
. TRBJ2-1 few TRBV12-3/TRBV12-4 TGTGCCACCGACCCGGGGGACTCTTCCTACAATGAGCAGTTCTTC CATDPGDSSYNEQFF
. TRBJ1-5 . TRBV7-2 TGTGCCAGCAGCCATGCGGTGAGAGGGCCAAATCAGCCCCAGCATTTT CASSHAVRGPNQPQHF
. TRBJ2-7 medium-sized TRBV5-1 TGTGCCAGCAGCTTAGGCTACGAGCAGTACTTC CASSLGYEQYF
TRBD2 TRBJ2-3 few TRBV4-1 TGCGCCAGCAGCCAATACGGGACTAGCGGGGGGGCAGATACGCAGTATTTT CASSQYGTSGGADTQYF
. TRBJ1-6 few TRBV6-1 TGTGCCAGCAGTGAGTGGTTAGCAGGGAATTCACCCCTCCACTTT CASSEWLAGNSPLHF
. TRBJ1-2 many TRBV4-3 TGCGCCAGCAGCCAAGAGGGCTTCCTTTTAGGGGGCTACACCTTC CASSQEGFLLGGYTF
. TRBJ2-4 few TRBV6-6 TGTGCCAGCAGTTACTCACCAGCTGTAGCCAAAAACATTCAGTACTTC CASSYSPAVAKNIQYF
. TRBJ2-4 . TRBV4-2 TGTGCCAGCAGCCAAGACGGGGACTTAGGGGAAAACATTCAGTACTTC CASSQDGDLGENIQYF
TRBD1 TRBJ2-3 . TRBV28 TGTGCCAGCAGTCCGGGACAGGGTCCAGATACGCAGTATTTT CASSPGQGPDTQYF
. TRBJ2-1 . TRBV21-1 TGTGCCACTCCGGGACTAGCGGGGAAGCTCTCCTACAATGAGCAGTTCTTC CATPGLAGKLSYNEQFF
. TRBJ2-5 few TRBV9 TGTGCCAGCAGCGGGGAAAATAGCGAAGAGACCCAGTACTTC CASSGENSEETQYF
. TRBJ2-3 . TRBV7-6 TGTGCCAGCAGCTCGCAGGGAGGTACGCAGTATTTT CASSSQGGTQYF
TRBD1 TRBJ1-1 . TRBV5-1 TGCGCCAGCAGCTGGGGGACAGGGGTTAAGTGGGGGAACACTGAAGCTTTCTTT CASSWGTGVKWGNTEAFF
. TRBJ2-7 . TRBV6-2/TRBV6-3 TGTGCCAGCAGTTACTCGAGCATCCGGGGCACCTACGAGCAGTACTTC CASSYSSIRGTYEQYF
. TRBJ2-1 few TRBV5-1 TGCGCCAGCAGCTTGGCTTACGGGGCTTACAATGAGCAGTTCTTC CASSLAYGAYNEQFF